This T cell receptor (beta chain) originates from a study of blood T cell repertoires in COVID-19. Study at large: Researchers got acute and convalescent COVID-19 samples from the United States, Italy and Spain. Nucleic acid was either cDNA or gDNA, and it came from T cells, B-cell-depleted T cells, or PBMCs.

Followed over time, Seattle patients had been enrolled while infection was active. The method was immunoSEQ multiplex PCR; TCRdb's version includes in-frame clones alone and lacks a portion of them. The table records around 61,000 clones, 75% to 90% of them present only once. This clone was seen just once. The CDR3 loop spans 15 amino acids. CDR1 is SNHLY, CDR2 FYNNEI, per germline. The V and J ends lost 5 bases and 2 bases, in that order; junction bases with no gene match: 4. This TCR derives from a woman aged 55 to 70 with COVID-19, enrolled during active disease. Sequences were obtained from peripheral blood. V and J are TRBV2 and TRBJ2-1, with 9 bases fitting TRBD1. The CDR3 coding sequence is TGTGCCAGCAGTAAGGACAGGGGAACCTACAATGAGCAGTTCTTC. Translated, it gives CASSKDRGTYNEQFF.